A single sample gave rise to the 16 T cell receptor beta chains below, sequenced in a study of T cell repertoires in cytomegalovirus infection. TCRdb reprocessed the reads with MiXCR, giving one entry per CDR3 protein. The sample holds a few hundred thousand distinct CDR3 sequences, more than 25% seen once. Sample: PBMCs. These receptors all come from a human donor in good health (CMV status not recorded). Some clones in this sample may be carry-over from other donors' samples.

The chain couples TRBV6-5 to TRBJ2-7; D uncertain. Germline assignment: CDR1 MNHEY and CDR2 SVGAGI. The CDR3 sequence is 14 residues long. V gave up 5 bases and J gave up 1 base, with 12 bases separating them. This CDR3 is CASSTGPSSYEQYF. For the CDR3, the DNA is TGTGCCAGCAGTACGGGCCCTAGTTCCTACGAGCAGTACTTC.

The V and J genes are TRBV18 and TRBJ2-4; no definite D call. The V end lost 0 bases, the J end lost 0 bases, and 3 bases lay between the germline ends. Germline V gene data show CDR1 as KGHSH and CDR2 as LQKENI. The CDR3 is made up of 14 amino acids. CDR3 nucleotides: TGTGCCAGCTCACCACCATTAGCCAAAAACATTCAGTACTTC. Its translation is CASSPPLAKNIQYF.

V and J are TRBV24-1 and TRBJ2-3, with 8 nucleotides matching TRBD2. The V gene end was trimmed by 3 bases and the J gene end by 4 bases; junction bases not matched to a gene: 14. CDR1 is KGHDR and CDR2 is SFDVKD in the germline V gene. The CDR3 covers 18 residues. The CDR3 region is CATSDPRAQAGVSDTQYF. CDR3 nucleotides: TGTGCCACCAGTGATCCCCGGGCTCAAGCGGGAGTGTCAGATACGCAGTATTTT.

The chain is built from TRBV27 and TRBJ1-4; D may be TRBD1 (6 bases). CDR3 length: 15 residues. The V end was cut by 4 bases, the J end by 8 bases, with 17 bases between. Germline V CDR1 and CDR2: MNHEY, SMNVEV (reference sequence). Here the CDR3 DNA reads TGTGCCAGCAGTTCCACCAGGGGAAGTGGAGAAAAACTGTTTTTT. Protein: CASSSTRGSGEKLFF.

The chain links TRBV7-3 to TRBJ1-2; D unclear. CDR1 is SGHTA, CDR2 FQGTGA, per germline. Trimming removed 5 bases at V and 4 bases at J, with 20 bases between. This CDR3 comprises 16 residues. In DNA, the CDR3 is TGTGCCAGCAGCCCGGTACCAGGCGGCCGGGGCTATGGCTACACCTTC. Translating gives CASSPVPGGRGYGYTF.

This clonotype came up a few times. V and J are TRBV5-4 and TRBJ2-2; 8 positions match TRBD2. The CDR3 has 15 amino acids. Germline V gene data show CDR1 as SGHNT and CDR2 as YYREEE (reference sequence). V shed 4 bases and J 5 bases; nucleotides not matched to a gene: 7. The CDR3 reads CASSGAGTRTGELFF. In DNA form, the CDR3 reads TGTGCCAGCAGCGGGGCCGGGACTAGAACCGGGGAGCTGTTTTTT.

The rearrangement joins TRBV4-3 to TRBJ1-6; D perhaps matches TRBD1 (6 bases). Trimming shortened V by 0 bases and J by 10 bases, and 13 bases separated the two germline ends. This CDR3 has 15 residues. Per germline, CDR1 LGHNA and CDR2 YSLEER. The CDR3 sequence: CASSQESGGRSPLHF. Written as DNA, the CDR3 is TGCGCCAGCAGCCAAGAATCGGGGGGCAGATCACCCCTCCACTTT.

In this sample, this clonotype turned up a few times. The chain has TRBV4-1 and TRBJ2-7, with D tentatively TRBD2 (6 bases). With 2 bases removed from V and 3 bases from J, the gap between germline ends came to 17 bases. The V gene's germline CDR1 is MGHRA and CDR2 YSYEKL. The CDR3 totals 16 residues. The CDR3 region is CASSQPPGTAHYEQYF. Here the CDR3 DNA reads TGCGCCAGCAGCCAACCGCCGGGGACTGCCCACTACGAGCAGTACTTC.

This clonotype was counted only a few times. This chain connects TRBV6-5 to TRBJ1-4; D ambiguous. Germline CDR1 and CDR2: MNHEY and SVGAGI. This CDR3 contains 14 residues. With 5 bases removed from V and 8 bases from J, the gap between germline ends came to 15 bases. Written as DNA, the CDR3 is TGTGCCAGCAGTCCGGACGGCGGTCTGGAAAAACTGTTTTTT. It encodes CASSPDGGLEKLFF.

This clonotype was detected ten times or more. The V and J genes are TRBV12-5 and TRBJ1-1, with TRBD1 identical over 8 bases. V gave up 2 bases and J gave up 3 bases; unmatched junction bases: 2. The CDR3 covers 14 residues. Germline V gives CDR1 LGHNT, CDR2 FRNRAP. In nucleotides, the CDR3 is TGTGCTAGTGGTTTGCAGGGGGCGGACACTGAAGCTTTCTTT. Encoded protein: CASGLQGADTEAFF.

The CDR3, as DNA: TGTGCCAGGTGGAAAGGTGTGAGGTCTCCGTCCCGTATGAACACTGAAGCTTTCTTT. Residues: CARWKGVRSPSRMNTEAFF. The gene calls are TRBV19 and TRBJ1-1; D call uncertain. The CDR3 has 19 amino acids. V dropped 9 bases and J dropped 0 bases, with 29 bases sitting between them. The germline CDR1 and CDR2 sequences are LNHDA and SQIVND (reference sequence).

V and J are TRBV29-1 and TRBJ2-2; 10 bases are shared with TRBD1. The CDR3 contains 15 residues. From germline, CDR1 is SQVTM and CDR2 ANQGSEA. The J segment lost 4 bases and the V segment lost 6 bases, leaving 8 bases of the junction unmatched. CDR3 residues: CSVASWTGGTGELFF. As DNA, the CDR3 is TGCAGCGTCGCAAGCTGGACAGGGGGCACCGGGGAGCTGTTTTTT.

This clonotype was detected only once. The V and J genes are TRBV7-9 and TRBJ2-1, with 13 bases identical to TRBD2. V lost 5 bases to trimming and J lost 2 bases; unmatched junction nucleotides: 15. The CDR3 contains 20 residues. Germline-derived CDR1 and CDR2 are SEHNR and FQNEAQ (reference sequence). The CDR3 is CASSGTVTKLAGGPYNEQFF. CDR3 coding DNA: TGTGCCAGCAGCGGCACCGTCACGAAACTAGCGGGAGGGCCCTACAATGAGCAGTTCTTC.

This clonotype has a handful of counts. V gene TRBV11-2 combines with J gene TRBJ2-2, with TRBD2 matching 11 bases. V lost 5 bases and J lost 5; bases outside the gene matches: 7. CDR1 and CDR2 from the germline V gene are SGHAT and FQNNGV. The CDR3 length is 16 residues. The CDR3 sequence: CASSTTSGSRTGELFF. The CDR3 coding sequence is TGTGCCAGCAGCACAACTAGCGGGAGTCGTACCGGGGAGCTGTTTTTT.

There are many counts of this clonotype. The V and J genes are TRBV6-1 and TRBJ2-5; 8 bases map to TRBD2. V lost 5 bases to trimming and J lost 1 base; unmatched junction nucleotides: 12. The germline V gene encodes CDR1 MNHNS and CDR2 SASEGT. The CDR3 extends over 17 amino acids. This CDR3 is CASSPFGRAGVQETQYF. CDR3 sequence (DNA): TGTGCCAGCAGTCCTTTCGGGCGAGCGGGAGTCCAAGAGACCCAGTACTTC.

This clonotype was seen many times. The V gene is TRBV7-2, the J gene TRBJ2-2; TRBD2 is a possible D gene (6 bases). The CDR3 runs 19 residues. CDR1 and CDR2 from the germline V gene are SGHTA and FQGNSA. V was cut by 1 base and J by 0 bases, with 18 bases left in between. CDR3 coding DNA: TGTGCCAGCAGCTTAGGGGGACTGTCCCCCACGGCGAACACCGGGGAGCTGTTTTTT. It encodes CASSLGGLSPTANTGELFF.